Presented here are 5 T cell receptor beta chains from one specimen sequenced in a study of post-analysis software for immune sequencing data. Overall study findings and caveats: Among a few TRBV segments more frequent in patients than controls were TRBV5-6, TRBV5-1 and TRBV20-1.

Tagging with unique molecular identifiers was a feature of the TCR beta cDNA libraries. A single record per CDR3 protein comes from TCRdb applying MiXCR to the PCR reads. The sample has roughly 700,000 distinct CDR3 sequences; around 27% are singletons. Antigens of these TCRs are unknown. The sample consisted of blood. The receptors come from a girl aged 5 to 17 with multiple sclerosis.

The chain uses TRBV20-1 and TRBJ1-2; no firm D call. CDR3 size: 14 residues. V was pared by 3 bases and J by 4 bases, with 15 bases between. Germline CDR1 is DFQATT and CDR2 is SNEGSKA (reference sequence). The CDR3 sequence is CSAREGAESYGYTF. DNA for the CDR3: TGCAGTGCTAGGGAAGGAGCCGAGTCCTATGGCTACACCTTC.

The rearrangement links TRBV7-2 to TRBJ1-1; no clear D. V shed 1 base and J shed 4 bases, with 13 bases lying between them. The CDR3 is 15 residues long. Germline V gene data show CDR1 as SGHTA and CDR2 as FQGNSA. CDR3 sequence reads: CASSLDRSRSTEAFF. CDR3 coding DNA: TGTGCCAGCAGCTTAGATCGTTCAAGGTCCACTGAAGCTTTCTTT.

This clonotype has a handful of counts. This CDR3 is CASSHPGTGANVLTF. The CDR3 DNA reads as TGTGCCAGCAGTCACCCAGGGACCGGGGCCAACGTCCTGACTTTC. J is TRBJ2-6 and V is TRBV2, with D tentatively TRBD1 or TRBD2 (5 bases each). V was cut by 5 bases and J by 4 bases, with 12 bases left in between. Germline loops: CDR1 SNHLY, CDR2 FYNNEI. This CDR3 has 15 amino acids. The complete variable domain, with remaining parts taken from reference TRBV2 and TRBJ2-6, reads EPEVTQTPSHQVTQMGQEVILRCVPISNHLYFYWYRQILGQKVEFLVSFYNNEISEKSEIFDDQFSVERPDGSNFTLKIRSTKLEDSAMYFCASSHPGTGANVLTFGAGSRLTVL.

Only a few counts were recorded for this clonotype. V and J are TRBV28 and TRBJ2-3; D is uncertain. Germline V gene sequence: CDR1 MDHEN, CDR2 SYDVKM. The CDR3 loop spans 11 amino acids. V dropped 8 bases and J dropped 6 bases, with 9 bases sitting between them. The CDR3 nucleotides are TGTGCCAGCCAACGGTGGGATACGCAGTATTTT. This sequence encodes CASQRWDTQYF.

V usage is TRBV7-9 and J usage is TRBJ2-4, with 8 bases identical to TRBD1. The trim removed 5 bases at V and 8 bases at J, leaving 11 bases unmatched. Germline assignment: CDR1 SEHNR and CDR2 FQNEAQ (reference sequence). This CDR3 has 15 residues. CDR3 amino acids: CASSQSQTGGDIQYF. In DNA, the CDR3 is TGTGCCAGCAGCCAGAGCCAAACAGGGGGTGACATTCAGTACTTC. Full variable domain (outside the CDR3, taken from reference TRBV7-9 and TRBJ2-4): DTGVSQNPRHKITKRGQNVTFRCDPISEHNRLYWYRQTLGQGPEFLTYFQNEAQLEKSRLLSDRFSAERPKGSFSTLEIQRTEQGDSAMYLCASSQSQTGGDIQYFGAGTRLSVL.